This T cell receptor (beta chain) emerged from a study of type 1 regulatory T cells. Study overall: An in vitro protocol generated T-allo10, a Tr1-enriched, alloantigen-specific CD4 T cell product.

TCRdb independently ran MiXCR on the reads; one entry per CDR3 protein. The table shows more than 50,000 distinct CDR3 sequences, with 55% to 65% occurring only once. This CDR3 has 16 amino acids. The germline gives CDR1 SGHVS, CDR2 FNYEAQ. Trimming took 2 bases from V and 5 from J, leaving 13 bases between them. Details on this clonotype: Its cognate antigen is unknown.

Sequenced material: cultured non-Tr1 T cells, either the whole culture or a sorted T cell fraction (not recorded which). This clonotype originated in a human donor in good health. V and J are TRBV7-6 and TRBJ1-6, with a possible D match to TRBD1 (5 bases). CDR3 coding DNA: TGTGCCAGCAGCTTAAGGGCAGGGTTAAATAATTCACCCCTCCACTTT. It encodes CASSLRAGLNNSPLHF.